The 19 T cell receptor beta chains in this list originate from one sample, sequenced in a study of OX40 agonist ivuxolimab in advanced cancers. The method behind the library was the immunoSEQ multiplex PCR assay. TCRdb re-hosts the immuneACCESS table, in-frame sequences only. Its copies lack some clones; in the studies checked, an unresolved V gene accounts for under half of them, and the cause for the rest is not known. The sample yields 42,000 or so clones; just over 85% were counted once. Just over 20% of the sample is held by the ten biggest clonotypes. The source was CD4+ or CD8+ T cells sorted from blood, collected in a trial of the OX40 agonist ivuxolimab. Receptor source: an adult with an advanced solid tumor such as melanoma, head and neck, liver or kidney cancer.

V usage is TRBV7-6 and J usage is TRBJ2-7, with D possibly TRBD1 on 6 matching bases. Trimming took 1 base from V and 5 from J, leaving 12 bases between them. The CDR3 totals 14 residues. Per the germline V gene, CDR1 is SGHVS and CDR2 is FNYEAQ. In DNA form, the CDR3 reads TGTGCCAGCAGCTTAGGCGCGACAGGCAACGAGCAGTACTTC. It translates to CASSLGATGNEQYF.

This chain connects TRBV6-5 to TRBJ2-2; D possibly uses TRBD1 or TRBD2 (5 bases each). Per the germline V gene, CDR1 is MNHEY and CDR2 is SVGAGI. V lost 0 bases to trimming and J lost 7 bases, with 9 bases between them. The CDR3 has 14 amino acids. The CDR3 coding sequence is TGTGCCAGCAGTTACTCCGGGGCTTACGGGGAGCTGTTTTTT. Translation gives CASSYSGAYGELFF.

V and J are TRBV12-2 and TRBJ2-7; TRBD2, the table's D call, lacks a check against the DNA. TRBV12-2 is a listed pseudogene. There are 13 residues in the CDR3. The CDR3 coding sequence is TGTGCAAGTCGCTCAAAGCGTGGCGTGGAGCAGTACGTC. Protein sequence: CASRSKRGVEQYV.

Here the CDR3 reads CASSFTGRTTTIANYGYTF. The DNA for the CDR3 is TGTGCCAGCAGTTTTACGGGCCGGACTACGACGATTGCAAACTATGGCTACACCTTC. The rearrangement uses TRBV28 and TRBJ1-2; D gene unclear. Germline V gene data show CDR1 as MDHEN and CDR2 as SYDVKM. The CDR3 extends over 19 amino acids. V lost 3 bases, J lost 2 bases, and 25 bases lay in between.

The chain combines TRBV7-9 with TRBJ2-1, with a tentative D call TRBD2 (5 bases). The germline V gene encodes CDR1 SEHNR and CDR2 FQNEAQ (reference sequence). The CDR3 totals 16 residues. The V gene lost 3 bases and the J gene lost 1 base, with 13 bases spanning the gap. The CDR3 DNA reads TGTGCCAGCAGCTTTGTAGCGAGTAGTTCCTACAATGAGCAGTTCTTC. Translating it yields CASSFVASSSYNEQFF.

This chain joins TRBV4-3 and TRBJ2-3; possibly TRBD1 for D (6 bases). Germline V gene sequence: CDR1 LGHNA, CDR2 YSLEER. The CDR3 extends over 17 amino acids. V was clipped by 1 base and J by 3 bases, with 17 bases between them. The CDR3: CASSQVTEWGRTDTQYF. CDR3 DNA: TGCGCCAGCAGCCAAGTAACTGAGTGGGGGCGAACAGATACGCAGTATTTT.

The CDR3 protein is CASSQGRGGNTIYF. The CDR3 region has the DNA TGTGCCAGCAGCCAAGGGAGGGGTGGAAACACCATATATTTT. V gene TRBV7-8 combines with J gene TRBJ1-3; TRBD1 might be the D (5 bases). The CDR3 totals 14 residues. V was pared by 5 bases and J by 3 bases, with 11 bases between. Germline lookup yields CDR1 SGHVS and CDR2 FQNEAQ.

V gene TRBV10-3 combines with J gene TRBJ2-5, with D perhaps matching TRBD1 or TRBD2 (6 bases each). Trimming took off 3 bases at V and 2 bases at J, with 7 bases between the two ends. Germline CDR1 is ENHRY and CDR2 is SYGVKD. CDR3 length: 13 residues. The CDR3 nucleotides read TGTGCCATCAGTGAAGGGGGGCAAGAGACCCAGTACTTC. Translated, it gives CAISEGGQETQYF.

This chain connects TRBV4-1 to TRBJ2-7; perhaps TRBD1 as D (5 bases). CDR1 is MGHRA and CDR2 is YSYEKL in the germline V gene. The CDR3 has 14 amino acids. V was pared by 4 bases and J by 2 bases, with 12 bases between. CDR3 amino acids: CASSPGRGAYEQYF. The CDR3 coding sequence is TGCGCCAGCAGCCCCGGTAGGGGTGCCTACGAGCAGTACTTC.

V usage is TRBV9 and J usage is TRBJ2-7; D gene ambiguous. The V and J ends lost 2 bases and 3 bases respectively, with 9 bases between them. CDR3 length: 13 residues. Looked up from germline, CDR1 is SGDLS and CDR2 is YYNGEE. CDR3 DNA sequence: TGTGCCAGCAGCGTGGTAGAAGGCTACGAGCAGTACTTC. It codes for CASSVVEGYEQYF.

The chain carries TRBV7-8 and TRBJ2-3, with 11 bases lining up with TRBD2. V lost 3 bases and J lost 6; bases outside the gene matches: 8. The germline CDR1 and CDR2 sequences are SGHVS and FQNEAQ. The CDR3 is 16 amino acids. The CDR3 region is CASSFSGGAAVDTQYF. The CDR3 bases are TGTGCCAGCAGCTTTAGCGGGGGGGCCGCGGTTGATACGCAGTATTTT.

This sequence joins TRBV4-1 and TRBJ1-1, with D tentatively TRBD1 (5 bases). The CDR3 is 14 amino acids. CDR1 is MGHRA, CDR2 YSYEKL, per germline. Trimming took 1 base from V and 2 from J, leaving 8 bases between them. The CDR3 reads CASSQGGINTEAFF. The CDR3 nucleotides read TGCGCCAGCAGCCAAGGGGGGATAAACACTGAAGCTTTCTTT.

This chain uses TRBV28 with TRBJ2-1; 9 nucleotides match TRBD2. V shed 5 bases and J 7 bases; nucleotides not matched to a gene: 12. The CDR3 has 16 residues. Germline CDR1 reads MDHEN; CDR2 reads SYDVKM. For the CDR3, the DNA is TGTGCCAGCAGTCCTACCGCGGGGGGGCCGGGAAATGAGCAGTTCTTC. It codes for CASSPTAGGPGNEQFF.

The chain combines TRBV10-3 with TRBJ2-7, with TRBD1 identical over 7 bases. Germline loops: CDR1 ENHRY, CDR2 SYGVKD. Trimming at V came to 3 bases and at J to 4 bases, leaving 6 bases not matched to a gene. The length of the CDR3 is 14 residues. The CDR3 region is CAISDWAGGYEQYV. The CDR3 coding sequence is TGTGCCATCAGTGACTGGGCAGGGGGATACGAGCAGTACGTC.

This chain connects TRBV13 to TRBJ2-6; D is unresolved. Germline-derived CDR1 and CDR2 are PRHDT and FYEKMQ (reference sequence). The CDR3 extends over 15 amino acids. V was shortened by 5 bases and J by 1 base, with 9 bases between the two germline ends. The CDR3 is CASSPGPSGANVLTF. The CDR3 coding sequence is TGTGCCAGCAGCCCCGGACCGTCTGGGGCCAACGTCCTGACTTTC.

CDR3 protein: CASSPGGGNTEAFF. DNA for the CDR3: TGTGCCAGCTCACCGGGTGGGGGGAACACTGAAGCTTTCTTT. The rearrangement uses TRBV18 and TRBJ1-1, with D tentatively TRBD1 (5 bases). CDR1 is KGHSH, CDR2 LQKENI, per germline. Trimming pared 3 bases from V and 1 base from J, leaving 9 bases between. The CDR3 spans 14 residues.

The J gene is TRBJ2-1, the V gene TRBV4-3, with 9 bases aligning to TRBD1. Looked up from germline, CDR1 is LGHNA and CDR2 is YSLEER. The J segment lost 3 bases and the V segment lost 4 bases, leaving 1 base of the junction unmatched. This CDR3 comprises 14 residues. DNA for the CDR3: TGCGCCAGCAGCCCGGGACAGGGCTACAATGAGCAGTTCTTC. This codes for CASSPGQGYNEQFF.

The chain joins TRBV7-9 to TRBJ2-2; D ambiguous. The CDR3 totals 14 residues. Germline CDR1 SEHNR, CDR2 FQNEAQ (reference sequence). V gave up 1 base and J gave up 7 bases, with 10 bases separating them. CDR3 sequence reads: CASSLGGPNGELFF. The CDR3 nucleotides read TGTGCCAGCAGCTTAGGTGGTCCCAACGGGGAGCTGTTTTTT.

The J gene is TRBJ1-5, the V gene TRBV15, with D uncertain. Germline V gene lookup returns CDR1 LNHNV and CDR2 YYDKDF (reference sequence). The V and J ends lost 0 bases and 3 bases respectively, with 9 bases between them. The CDR3 is 15 residues long. CDR3 sequence (DNA): TGTGCCACCAGCAGAGATCCGGGTTTCAATCAGCCCCAGCATTTT. It is translated as CATSRDPGFNQPQHF.